This T cell receptor beta chain was identified in a study of identical twins (dated by TCRdb to 2016 to 2017). As for the study more broadly: To test whether fetal clonotypes persist, this study deep-sequenced TCR alpha and beta repertoires from monozygotic twins, from unrelated adults of various ages, and from cord blood. To rule out contamination, the twin experiments were replicated at different times with different library preparation protocols.

The germline V gene encodes CDR1 DFQATT and CDR2 SNEGSKA (reference sequence). V is clipped by 8 bases and J by 0 bases, and the sequence between their germline boundaries is 14 bases long. The CDR3 covers 13 residues, taking in both the cysteine and the phenylalanine. The read is trimmed to its CDR3 DNA, 39 bases read in frame from base 1. Libraries were made using 5' RACE. Sequenced on an Illumina HiSeq 2000. A universal primer binding site was introduced by template switching, and a unique molecular identifier was present in the final cDNA, enabling accurate counting of TCR cDNA molecules. Specific primers in the conserved constant-segment region were used to synthesize first-strand cDNA for TCR alpha and beta chains. Each cDNA library was double barcoded, with a SMART-Mk sample barcode plus Illumina barcodes, to control for contamination. TruSeq adapter sequences and Illumina sample barcodes were added in two successive PCR steps. The Illumina HiSeq platform was used with custom primers to sequence TCR alpha and beta cDNA libraries. The paper's data handling went like this. Raw reads were processed with MiGEC to extract unique molecular identifiers, and MiXCR was used to determine CDR3 positions. For each individual, recombination models were inferred using an EM algorithm with the repgenHMM and IGoR tools. Shared clonotype analysis was performed with the tcR package in R, normalizing sharing by the product of cloneset sizes. To study raw recombination free of thymic and clonal selection effects, out-of-frame nonproductive sequences were analyzed. TCRdb's own reprocessing of the public reads used fastp at Q25 and MiXCR and kept productive beta chains. When rows share a CDR3 protein, they turn into one entry using the most common DNA and genes. The V and J calls were not made by the authors but by TCRdb's processing. The sample yields hundreds of thousands of distinct CDR3 sequences; 5.5% to 6.5% were counted once. Around 1.7% of the sample is taken by the ten largest.

Overall results and qualifications from the work: The excess sharing between twins in beta out-of-frame sequences was weaker because fewer shared sequences reduced the signal-to-noise ratio. Compared with coincidental sharing between unrelated individuals, out-of-frame TCR alpha sequences shared between twins had an excess of sequences with low generation probability. Fewer insertions were carried by abundant cord blood beta clonotypes, a similar but weaker trend appeared in young adult naive repertoires, and no such trend appeared in memory repertoires. Zero-insertion analyses could be partly confounded by invariant T cells such as MAIT and iNKT, though diverse VJ usage argued against such confounding for most clonotypes. Recombination models systematically underestimated out-of-frame TCR alpha sharing in monozygotic twins but agreed with sharing between unrelated individuals. Because the same donors could not be followed over many years, conclusions were based on cross-sectional statistical analysis.

In its sample, this clonotype was seen many times. Its antigen remains unidentified. No base-level quality is on record; no much larger clone is a single base apart. Every donor was a healthy Caucasian. The researchers also sequenced three unrelated adults who were not twins: a male aged 18 to 30, a male aged 50 to 59, and a female aged 50 to 59. Miltenyi CD45RO+ enrichment and human naive T-cell isolation kits were used to isolate memory (CD45RO+) and naive T cells from PBMC. The V gene is TRBV20-1 and the J gene is TRBJ2-7; the D gene is perhaps TRBD2, on 6 matching bases. The sample taken for sequencing was naive T cells sorted from blood. The cell subset or site label of this sample denotes: cells isolated with a human naive T-cell isolation kit. This sequence was found in a man aged 18-30 years in good health. The CDR3 reads CSPKRGGSYEQYF. DNA sequence: TGCAGTCCGAAGAGGGGAGGCTCCTACGAGCAGTACTTC.